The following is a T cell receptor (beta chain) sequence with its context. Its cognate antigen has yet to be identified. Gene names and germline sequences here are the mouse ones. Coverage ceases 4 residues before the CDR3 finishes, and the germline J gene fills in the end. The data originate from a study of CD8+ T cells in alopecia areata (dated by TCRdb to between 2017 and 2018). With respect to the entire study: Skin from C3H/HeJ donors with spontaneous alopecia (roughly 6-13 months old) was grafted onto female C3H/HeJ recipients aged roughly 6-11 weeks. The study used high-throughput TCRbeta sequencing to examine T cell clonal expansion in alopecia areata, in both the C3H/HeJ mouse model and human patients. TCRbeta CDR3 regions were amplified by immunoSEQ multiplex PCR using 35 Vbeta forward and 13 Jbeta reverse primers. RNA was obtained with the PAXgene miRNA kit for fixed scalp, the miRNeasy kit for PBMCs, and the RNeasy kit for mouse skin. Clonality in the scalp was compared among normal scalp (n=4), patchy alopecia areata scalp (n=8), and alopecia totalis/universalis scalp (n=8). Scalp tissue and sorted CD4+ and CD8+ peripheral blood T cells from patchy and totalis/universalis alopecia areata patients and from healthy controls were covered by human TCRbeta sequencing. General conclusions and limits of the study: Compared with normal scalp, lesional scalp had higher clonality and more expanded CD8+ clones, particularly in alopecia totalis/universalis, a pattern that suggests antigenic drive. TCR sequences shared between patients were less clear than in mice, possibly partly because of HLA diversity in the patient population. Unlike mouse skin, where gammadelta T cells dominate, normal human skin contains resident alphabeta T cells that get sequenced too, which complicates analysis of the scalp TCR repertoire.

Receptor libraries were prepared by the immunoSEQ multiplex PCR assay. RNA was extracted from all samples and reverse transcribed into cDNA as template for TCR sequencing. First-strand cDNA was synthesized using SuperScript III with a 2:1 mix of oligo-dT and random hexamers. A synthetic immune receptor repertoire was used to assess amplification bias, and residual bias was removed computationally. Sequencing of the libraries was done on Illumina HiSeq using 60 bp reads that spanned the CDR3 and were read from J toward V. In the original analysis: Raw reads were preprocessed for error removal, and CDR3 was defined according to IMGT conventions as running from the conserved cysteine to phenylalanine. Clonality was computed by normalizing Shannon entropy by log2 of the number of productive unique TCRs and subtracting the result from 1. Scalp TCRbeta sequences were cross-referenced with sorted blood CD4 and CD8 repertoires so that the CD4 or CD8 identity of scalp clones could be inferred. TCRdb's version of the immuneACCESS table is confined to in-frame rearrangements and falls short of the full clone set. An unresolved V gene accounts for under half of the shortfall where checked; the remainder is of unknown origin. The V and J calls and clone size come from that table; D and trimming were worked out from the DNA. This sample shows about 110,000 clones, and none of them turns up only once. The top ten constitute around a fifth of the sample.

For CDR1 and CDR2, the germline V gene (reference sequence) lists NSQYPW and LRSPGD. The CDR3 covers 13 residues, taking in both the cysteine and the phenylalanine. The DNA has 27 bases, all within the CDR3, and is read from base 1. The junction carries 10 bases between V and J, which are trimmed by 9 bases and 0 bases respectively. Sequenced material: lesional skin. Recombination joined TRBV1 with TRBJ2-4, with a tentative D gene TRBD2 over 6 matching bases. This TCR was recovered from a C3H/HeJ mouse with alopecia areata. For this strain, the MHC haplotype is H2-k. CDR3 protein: CTCGTSSQNTLYF. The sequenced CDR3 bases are TGCACCTGTGGGACTTCTAGTCAAAAC.